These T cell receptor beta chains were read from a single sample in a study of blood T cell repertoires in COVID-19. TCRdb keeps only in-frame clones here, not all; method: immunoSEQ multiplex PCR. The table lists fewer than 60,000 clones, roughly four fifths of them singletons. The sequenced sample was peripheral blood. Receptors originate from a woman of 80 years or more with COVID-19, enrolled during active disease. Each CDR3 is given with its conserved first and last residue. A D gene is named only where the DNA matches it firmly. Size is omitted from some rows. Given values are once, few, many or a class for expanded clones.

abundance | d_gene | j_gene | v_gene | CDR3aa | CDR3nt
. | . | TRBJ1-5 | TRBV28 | CASSFFGAQPQHF | TGTGCCAGCAGTTTTTTTGGGGCGCAGCCCCAGCATTTT
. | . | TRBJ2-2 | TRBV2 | CASSRQGKNTGELFF | TGTGCCAGCAGTCGGCAGGGGAAGAACACCGGGGAGCTGTTTTTT
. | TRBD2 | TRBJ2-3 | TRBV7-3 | CASSLTRAGGAADTQYF | TGTGCCAGCAGCTTAACGAGAGCGGGAGGGGCGGCAGATACGCAGTATTTT
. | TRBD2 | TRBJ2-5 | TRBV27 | CASSFYGGTETQYF | TGTGCCAGCAGTTTTTACGGGGGGACAGAGACCCAGTACTTC
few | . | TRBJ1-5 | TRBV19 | CASTSYTGGRNQPQHF | TGTGCCAGTACCTCATACACGGGGGGGCGCAATCAGCCCCAGCATTTT
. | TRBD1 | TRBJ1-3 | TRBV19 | CASIRDRMISGNTIYF | TGTGCCAGTATCCGGGACAGGATGATCTCTGGAAACACCATATATTTT
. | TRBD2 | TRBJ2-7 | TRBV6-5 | CASSYLAGDYYYEQYF | TGTGCCAGCAGTTACTTAGCGGGAGATTACTATTACGAGCAGTACTTC
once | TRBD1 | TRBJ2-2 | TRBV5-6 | CASSSTGRSGELFF | TGTGCCAGCAGCTCGACAGGGAGATCCGGGGAGCTGTTTTTT
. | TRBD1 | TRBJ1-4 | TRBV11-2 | CASSSGSGGIGKLFF | TGTGCCAGCAGCTCCGGGTCAGGGGGCATAGGAAAACTGTTTTTT
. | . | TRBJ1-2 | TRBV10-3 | CAISVKTNYGYTF | TGTGCCATCAGTGTCAAAACTAACTATGGCTACACCTTC
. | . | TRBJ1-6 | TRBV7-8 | CASTPRTTNSPLHF | TGTGCCAGCACCCCCAGAACCACGAATTCACCCCTCCACTTT
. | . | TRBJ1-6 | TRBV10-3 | CAISDGAGEGSPLHF | TGTGCCATCAGTGATGGGGCAGGGGAAGGTTCACCCCTCCACTTT
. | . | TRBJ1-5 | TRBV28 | CASSFEAGRAQPQHF | TGTGCCAGCAGTTTCGAGGCAGGGAGGGCCCAGCCCCAGCATTTT
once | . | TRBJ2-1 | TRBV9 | CASSVVRSGSYNEQFF | TGTGCCAGCAGCGTAGTTCGGAGCGGCTCCTACAATGAGCAGTTCTTC
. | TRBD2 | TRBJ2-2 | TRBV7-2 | CASSLGTSGTGELFF | TGTGCCAGCAGCTTAGGGACTAGCGGCACCGGGGAGCTGTTTTTT
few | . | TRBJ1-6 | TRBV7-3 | CASSPTQASPLHF | TGTGCCAGCAGCCCGACTCAAGCTTCACCCCTCCACTTT
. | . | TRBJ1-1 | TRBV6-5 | CASTGRRGDTEAFF | TGTGCCAGCACCGGAAGGCGGGGTGACACTGAAGCTTTCTTT